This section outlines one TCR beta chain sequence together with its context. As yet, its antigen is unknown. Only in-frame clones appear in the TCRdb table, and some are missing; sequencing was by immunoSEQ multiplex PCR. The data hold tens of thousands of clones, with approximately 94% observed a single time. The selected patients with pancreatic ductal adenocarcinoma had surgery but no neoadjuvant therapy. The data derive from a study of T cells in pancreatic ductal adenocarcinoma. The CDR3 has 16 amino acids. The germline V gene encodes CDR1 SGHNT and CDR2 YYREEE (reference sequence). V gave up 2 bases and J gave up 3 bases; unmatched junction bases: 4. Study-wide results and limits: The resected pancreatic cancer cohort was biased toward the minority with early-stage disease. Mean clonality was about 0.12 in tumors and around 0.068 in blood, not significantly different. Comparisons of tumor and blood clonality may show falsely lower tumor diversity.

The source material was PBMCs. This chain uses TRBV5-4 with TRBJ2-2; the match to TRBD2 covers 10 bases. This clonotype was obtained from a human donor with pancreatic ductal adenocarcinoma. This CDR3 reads CASSLAGGPYTGELFF. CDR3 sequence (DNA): TGTGCCAGCAGCTTAGCGGGAGGGCCGTACACCGGGGAGCTGTTTTTT. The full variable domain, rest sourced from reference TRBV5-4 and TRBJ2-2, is ETGVTQSPTHLIKTRGQQVTLRCSSQSGHNTVSWYQQALGQGPQFIFQYYREEENGRGNFPPRFSGLQFPNYSSELNVNALELDDSALYLCASSLAGGPYTGELFFGEGSRLTVL.